Included here is one T cell receptor beta chain sequence, with context. V dropped 3 bases and J dropped 4; count of bases not matched to a gene: 8. This CDR3 is 15 amino acids long. CDR1 and CDR2 from the germline V gene are SGHNT and YYREEE (reference sequence). In the original analysis: Nucleated cell number was recorded as an estimate derived from reference gene primer amplification. Generated by immunoSEQ multiplex PCR, the TCRdb table keeps only in-frame clones and is missing some. Clone size and the V and J calls come from that table; the DNA yielded D and trimming. The sample yields approximately 130,000 clones, 85% to 90% seen once. The data derive from a study of blood T cell repertoires in COVID-19.

Sequenced material: peripheral blood. The sequence derives from a man between 65 and 85 years old with active or convalescent COVID-19. The rearrangement links TRBV5-4 to TRBJ2-3; TRBD1 aligns across 7 bases. The CDR3 region has the DNA TGTGCCAGCAGCTCCAAAGGGGGCTTAGCAGATACGCAGTATTTT. It codes for CASSSKGGLADTQYF.